The 11 T cell receptor beta chains below come from one sample, sequenced in a study of long-term antiretroviral therapy in people with HIV. Version v3.0 of the immunoSEQ assay was performed at survey level. Here immunoSEQ multiplex PCR was the method, and the copy in TCRdb shows in-frame clones only, minus some. The sample carries tens of thousands of clones, about 94% recorded once. This material consisted of unsorted PBMCs, taken 9.2 years after starting antiretroviral therapy. All receptors come from a man aged 30 to 39 with HIV.

The rearrangement uses TRBV6-1 and TRBJ1-6; 7 positions agree with TRBD1. CDR3 length: 15 amino acids. The germline gives CDR1 MNHNS, CDR2 SASEGT. The V segment lost 6 bases and the J segment 3 bases; nucleotides outside the gene matches: 5. The CDR3 DNA sequence: TGTGCCAGCAGGCCGGGACAGAACTATAATTCACCCCTCCACTTT. Residues: CASRPGQNYNSPLHF.

The chain links TRBV5-1 to TRBJ2-3; a possible D gene is TRBD2 (7 bases). Trimming stripped 0 bases from V and 1 base from J, with 18 bases between. There are 18 residues in the CDR3. CDR1 SGHRS and CDR2 YFSETQ come from the germline V gene. CDR3 DNA sequence: TGCGCCAGCAGCTTGGCCGGTAACTGGGGGGGGCGCACAGATACGCAGTATTTT. Translated: CASSLAGNWGGRTDTQYF.

The rearrangement joins TRBV19 to TRBJ1-4, with 9 bases aligning to TRBD1. The CDR3 extends over 13 amino acids. In germline, CDR1 is LNHDA, CDR2 SQIVND (reference sequence). After removal of 5 bases from V and 15 bases from J, the junction contained 10 bases not matched to a gene. CDR3 in amino acids: CASSGQGRSRLFF. The CDR3 DNA reads as TGTGCCAGTAGTGGACAGGGGAGATCCCGCTTGTTTTTT.

CDR3 bases: TGTGCCAGCGGGGTGGACATGGGACGATACAATGAGCAGTTCTTC. This gives the protein CASGVDMGRYNEQFF. The chain has TRBV27 and TRBJ2-1; D may correspond to TRBD1 or TRBD2 (5 bases each). Germline-derived CDR1 and CDR2 are MNHEY and SMNVEV (reference sequence). V was cut by 8 bases and J by 4 bases, with 18 bases left in between. The CDR3 is 15 amino acids.

V usage is TRBV10-1 and J usage is TRBJ2-2; 11 bases are shared with TRBD2. Germline loops: CDR1 WNHNN, CDR2 SYGVQD (reference sequence). V lost 9 bases, J lost 7 bases, and 4 bases stayed unmatched. CDR3 length: 13 amino acids. The CDR3 reads CASSGGAGGELFF. The CDR3 DNA reads as TGCGCCAGTAGCGGGGGGGCTGGCGGGGAGCTGTTTTTT.

The rearrangement links TRBV5-4 to TRBJ2-1; D possibly corresponds to TRBD1 (5 bases). Germline V gene sequence: CDR1 SGHNT, CDR2 YYREEE (reference sequence). Trimming shortened V by 0 bases and J by 6 bases, and 16 bases separated the two germline ends. The CDR3 has 16 amino acids. CDR3 protein: CASSLAGQGISNEQFF. CDR3 sequence (DNA): TGTGCCAGCAGCTTGGCCGGGCAGGGAATCAGCAATGAGCAGTTCTTC.

This sequence joins TRBV6-1 and TRBJ1-2; D possibly corresponds to TRBD1 (5 bases). CDR3 length: 14 amino acids. Germline V gene lookup returns CDR1 MNHNS and CDR2 SASEGT. Deletions cut 7 bases from V and 5 bases from J, with 17 bases between. The CDR3 DNA reads TGTGCCAGCAAACCGGGGCGCAGCCTTTATGGCTACACCTTC. This codes for CASKPGRSLYGYTF.

This rearrangement joins TRBV5-1 to TRBJ2-5, with D tentatively TRBD2 (7 bases). The CDR3 covers 14 residues. The germline CDR1 and CDR2 sequences are SGHRS and YFSETQ. V lost 4 bases, J lost 4 bases, and 14 bases lay in between. CDR3: CASSPEGGRETQYF. CDR3 coding DNA: TGCGCCAGCAGCCCGGAGGGGGGGCGAGAGACCCAGTACTTC.

This clone was detected once. The CDR3 DNA follows: TGTGCCATCAGTGAGTCAGGGGGCTACGAGCAGTACTTC. Translating it yields CAISESGGYEQYF. This chain connects TRBV10-3 to TRBJ2-7, with D maybe TRBD1 (6 bases). This CDR3 comprises 13 residues. Trimming cost V 0 bases and J 3 bases, with 6 bases left between them. The V gene's germline CDR1 is ENHRY and CDR2 SYGVKD.

This clone appeared a single time. This chain connects TRBV5-1 to TRBJ1-1, with D possibly TRBD1 on 5 matching bases. The CDR3 has 16 amino acids. Germline V gene data show CDR1 as SGHRS and CDR2 as YFSETQ. V lost 3 bases and J 0 bases, leaving 15 bases between the germline ends. The CDR3 here is CASSSVGDVLNTEAFF. The DNA for the CDR3 is TGCGCCAGCAGCTCTGTAGGGGACGTCTTGAACACTGAAGCTTTCTTT.

This clone was recorded only once. The V and J genes are TRBV4-1 and TRBJ2-3; D gene ambiguous. CDR3 length: 11 residues. Germline CDR1 reads MGHRA; CDR2 reads YSYEKL. V shed 2 bases and J shed 5 bases, with 2 bases lying between them. In DNA form, the CDR3 reads TGCGCCAGCAGCCAAATAGATACGCAGTATTTT. Translated: CASSQIDTQYF.